The clone carrying this T cell receptor (beta chain) was recorded at least ten times. The data belong to a study of regulatory T cells in long-lasting Graves disease. Stated time point: newly diagnosed GD, antithyroid drugs for less than 3 months. Researchers made the TCR library from RNA that was extracted from PBMCs. The CDR3 loop spans 16 amino acids. The V end was cut by 6 bases, the J end by 0 bases, with 15 bases between. In germline, CDR1 is KGHSH, CDR2 LQKENI. CDR3-region Arm-PCR and iRepertoire HTBI primers produced the TCR beta libraries. TCRdb reprocessed the multiplex PCR reads with MiXCR, giving one entry per CDR3 protein. The sample has a few hundred thousand distinct CDR3 sequences; about 11% are singletons. The same sample was also used in a study of T cells in Graves' hyperthyroidism and ophthalmopathy.

The chain joins TRBV18 to TRBJ1-5, with unresolved D. The sequence was obtained from a woman aged 18 to 35 with Graves disease. This sample comprised peripheral blood mononuclear cells (PBMCs), obtained at new diagnosis, from a patient treated with antithyroid drugs. The CDR3 bases are TGTGCCAGCTCTAATAGGAAGGCCGATAGCAATCAGCCCCAGCATTTT. As protein: CASSNRKADSNQPQHF.